The 12 T cell receptor beta chains in this list originate from one sample, sequenced in a study of T-cell memory formation after mild COVID-19. One entry per CDR3 protein results from TCRdb running MiXCR on the 5' RACE reads. The sample has fewer than 250,000 distinct CDR3 sequences, 25% to 35% seen once. Sequenced: PBMCs or a T cell subset sorted from them (not recorded which). The receptors here all came from an adult woman who had mild COVID-19 (a few samples of this study predate the infection). Cell type and time point are not known.

V and J are TRBV24-1 and TRBJ2-3; D is possibly TRBD2 (5 bases). Between the trimmed V and J ends, which lost 2 bases and 3 bases, there was a span of 5 bases. Germline CDR1 KGHDR, CDR2 SFDVKD. The CDR3 is made up of 13 amino acids. The CDR3 is CATSDSGTDTQYF. In nucleotides, the CDR3 is TGTGCCACCAGTGATTCGGGGACAGATACGCAGTATTTT.

This clonotype has a handful of counts. The CDR3 protein is CASSLVPLAGGVDEQFF. The CDR3, as DNA: TGTGCCAGCAGCTTAGTGCCACTAGCGGGAGGAGTGGATGAGCAGTTCTTC. The chain is built from TRBV7-2 and TRBJ2-1, with 12 bases aligning to TRBD2. The germline V gene has CDR1 SGHTA and CDR2 FQGNSA. V lost 1 base to trimming and J lost 8 bases; unmatched junction nucleotides: 9. The CDR3 contains 17 residues. Filled out from reference TRBV7-2 and TRBJ2-1, the complete variable domain reads GAGVSQSPSNKVTEKGKDVELRCDPISGHTALYWYRQSLGQGLEFLIYFQGNSAPDKSGLPSDRFSAERTGGSVSTLTIQRTQQEDSAVYLCASSLVPLAGGVDEQFFGPGTRLTVL.

The CDR3 loop is CASSYSGEGQFF. CDR3 DNA sequence: TGTGCCAGCAGTTACTCAGGCGAGGGGCAGTTCTTC. This rearrangement joins TRBV6-5 to TRBJ2-1; possibly TRBD2 for D (5 bases). This CDR3 contains 12 residues. The germline gives CDR1 MNHEY, CDR2 SVGAGI. V was trimmed by 0 bases and J by 12 bases, leaving 9 bases between them.

The chain is built from TRBV5-6 and TRBJ1-1; no firm D call. In germline, CDR1 is SGHDT, CDR2 YYEEEE. Deletions cut 2 bases from V and 2 bases from J, with 4 bases between. CDR3 length: 12 amino acids. This CDR3 reads CASSLTNTEAFF. The CDR3 DNA sequence: TGTGCCAGCAGCTTAACAAACACTGAAGCTTTCTTT.

This rearrangement joins TRBV5-1 to TRBJ1-1, with 8 positions matching TRBD1. J was trimmed by 0 bases and V by 5 bases; bases with no gene match: 15. There are 18 residues in the CDR3. Germline CDR1 reads SGHRS; CDR2 reads YFSETQ. As DNA, the CDR3 is TGCGCCAGCAGTTCTCCAGGGGGCGCGGGTTTGATGAACACTGAAGCTTTCTTT. Translated: CASSSPGGAGLMNTEAFF. The full variable domain, in which reference TRBV5-1 and TRBJ1-1 provide the parts outside the CDR3, is KAGVTQTPRYLIKTRGQQVTLSCSPISGHRSVSWYQQTPGQGLQFLFEYFSETQRNKGNFPGRFSGRQFSNSRSEMNVSTLELGDSALYLCASSSPGGAGLMNTEAFFGQGTRLTVV.

The chain links TRBV29-1 to TRBJ2-3; TRBD1 agrees at 7 bases. In germline, CDR1 is SQVTM, CDR2 ANQGSEA. CDR3 size: 11 residues. V lost 6 bases, J lost 5 bases, and 2 bases stayed unmatched. The CDR3, as DNA: TGCAGCGTGGACAGGCTAGATACGCAGTATTTT. Residues: CSVDRLDTQYF.

The rearrangement links TRBV7-9 to TRBJ2-1; maybe TRBD1 (6 bases). The V end was cut by 4 bases, the J end by 10 bases, with 26 bases between. This CDR3 spans 17 amino acids. Germline V gene lookup returns CDR1 SEHNR and CDR2 FQNEAQ (reference sequence). DNA of the CDR3: TGTGCCAGCAGCTCGGACCCACAGGGCTGGGACCGAGTCGAGCAGTTCTTC. Protein sequence: CASSSDPQGWDRVEQFF.

This clonotype was seen at least ten times. This rearrangement joins TRBV20-1 to TRBJ1-2; D call uncertain. V gave up 1 base and J gave up 0 bases, with 0 bases separating them. Germline V CDR1 and CDR2: DFQATT, SNEGSKA (reference sequence). The CDR3 runs 11 residues. The DNA of the CDR3 is TGCAGTGCTAGAGCTAACTATGGCTACACCTTC. Translated, it gives CSARANYGYTF.

This chain links TRBV29-1 with TRBJ2-5; 7 bases match TRBD2. The CDR3 is 14 amino acids. V lost 3 bases and J lost 4; bases outside the gene matches: 8. Germline V gene sequence: CDR1 SQVTM, CDR2 ANQGSEA. The CDR3 region is CSVESAGVVETQYF. The CDR3 coding sequence is TGCAGCGTTGAGAGTGCGGGGGTTGTAGAGACCCAGTACTTC.

V and J are TRBV27 and TRBJ2-7; TRBD1 matches at 12 bases. CDR3 size: 14 residues. The V and J ends lost 5 bases and 13 bases, in that order; junction bases with no gene match: 12. CDR1 and CDR2 from the germline V gene are MNHEY and SMNVEV (reference sequence). The CDR3 loop reads CASSPGTGGIPTYF. The CDR3 nucleotides are TGTGCCAGCAGTCCCGGGACAGGGGGCATCCCCACCTACTTC.

V is TRBV7-2 and J is TRBJ2-3; D is ambiguous. CDR1 is SGHTA, CDR2 FQGNSA, per germline. The CDR3 length is 14 residues. V lost 4 bases to trimming and J lost 1 base, with 9 bases between them. The CDR3 region is CASSSQTRTDTQYF. The CDR3 nucleotides read TGTGCCAGCAGCTCCCAGACACGCACAGATACGCAGTATTTT.

In DNA, the CDR3 is TGTGCCAGCAGCTTCCAAACCGGGACAGGGGGCGGAGGCTACACCTTC. Its protein product is CASSFQTGTGGGGYTF. The gene calls are TRBV13 and TRBJ1-2; 12 nucleotides match TRBD1. The germline gives CDR1 PRHDT, CDR2 FYEKMQ (reference sequence). The CDR3 consists of 16 residues. Trimming at V came to 3 bases and at J to 8 bases, leaving 10 bases not matched to a gene.